This entry is about one TCR beta chain. This entry is derived from a study of blood T cell repertoires in COVID-19. Study information: Nucleic acid was either cDNA or gDNA, and it came from T cells, B-cell-depleted T cells, or PBMCs.

Original processing notes: Amplifying reference gene primers gave estimates of nucleated cell counts. The data were produced by immunoSEQ multiplex PCR, yet TCRdb's version contains in-frame clones alone and is incomplete. V, J and clone size are taken as reported in that table, and D and trimming were inferred from the DNA itself. Of about 220,000 clones in the sample, 65% to 85% were seen once. Germline values: CDR1 SNHLY, CDR2 FYNNEI. The CDR3 loop spans 15 amino acids. Trimming at V came to 4 bases and at J to 5 bases, leaving 10 bases not matched to a gene. This rearrangement joins TRBV2 to TRBJ1-2; 7 nucleotides agree with TRBD1. This clonotype was sampled from a woman in her 30s who had recovered from COVID-19. Source material: peripheral blood. This chain's CDR3 is CASSGGDSAWYGYTF. CDR3 sequence (DNA): TGTGCCAGCAGTGGGGGGGACAGTGCGTGGTATGGCTACACCTTC.